Included here is one T cell receptor (beta chain) sequence, with context. Other DNA sequences in the sample encode the same CDR3. The sample belongs to a study of preoperative IRX-2 immunotherapy in early breast cancer. As to treatment: preoperative locoregional IRX-2 cytokine immunotherapy. Preoperative locoregional IRX-2 cytokine immunotherapy was tested in the phase Ib source study. Sequenced by immunoSEQ multiplex PCR; TCRdb stores in-frame clones only, minus some. Of around 38,000 clones in the sample, around 77% were seen once. Trimming pared 1 base from V and 2 bases from J, leaving 9 bases between. CDR3 length: 15 amino acids. Germline V lookup: CDR1 SGHRS, CDR2 YFSETQ.

This receptor was obtained from a human donor with breast cancer. The chain has TRBV5-1 and TRBJ2-2; D gene uncertain. The source material was tumor tissue, sampled after IRX-2 immunotherapy. The CDR3 loop reads CASSLLGSNTGELFF. CDR3 nucleotides: TGCGCCAGCAGCTTGCTGGGGTCTAACACCGGGGAGCTGTTTTTT.